This T cell receptor beta chain emerged from a study of blood T cell repertoires in COVID-19. Sequencing used immunoSEQ multiplex PCR; TCRdb keeps in-frame clones, though not all of them. The table records about 110,000 clones, approximately 87% of them present only once. This TCR was sampled from a woman aged 45-60 years with acute or convalescent COVID-19. The specimen was peripheral blood.

The CDR3 region is CASSSGQVVDTF. The CDR3 nucleotides are TGTGCCAGCTCATCGGGACAGGTTGTGGACACCTTC. The V and J genes are TRBV18 and TRBJ1-2; 8 nucleotides line up with TRBD1. From germline, CDR1 is KGHSH and CDR2 LQKENI. The CDR3 extends over 12 amino acids. V was pared by 5 bases and J by 12 bases, with 8 bases of the junction left unmatched. The variable domain in full, completed from reference TRBV18 and TRBJ1-2, reads NAGVMQNPRHLVRRRGQEARLRCSPMKGHSHVYWYRQLPEEGLKFMVYLQKENIIDESGMPKERFSAEFPKEGPSILRIQQVVRGDSAAYFCASSSGQVVDTFGSGTRLTVV.